Below are 27 T cell receptor beta chains sequenced from a single sample in a study of T cells in Graves' hyperthyroidism and ophthalmopathy. Template material for amplifying TCR beta CDR3 regions consisted of RNA transcripts. First-round RT-PCR targeting the TCR CDR3 was performed with the HTBI primer set. One entry per CDR3 protein results from TCRdb running MiXCR on the multiplex PCR reads. The sample includes roughly 420,000 distinct CDR3 sequences, around 13% of them seen just once. Sequencing was performed on blood. The source of these receptors is a woman between 18 and 30 years old with Graves' hyperthyroidism.

This clonotype was detected only a few times. One end of the junction is discordant with germline, which a read error may explain. The V call is TRBV20-1, the J call TRBJ2-4; a possible D gene is TRBD1 (5 bases). The germline V gene has CDR1 DFQATT and CDR2 SNEGSKA (reference sequence). CDR3 length equals 14 residues. This CDR3 is CSAGASWTKNTQYF. The CDR3 coding sequence is TGCAGTGCTGGGGCGTCGTGGACGAAAAACACTCAGTACTTC.

This clonotype was found many times. The chain uses TRBV20-1 and TRBJ2-3, with D possibly matching TRBD2 (5 bases). The CDR3 consists of 14 residues. From germline, CDR1 is DFQATT and CDR2 SNEGSKA (reference sequence). The ends were cut back, 3 bases at V and 1 base at J, with 11 bases in the middle. The CDR3 DNA follows: TGCAGTGCTAGTAGCGTTGAGGGCACAGATACGCAGTATTTT. Translating gives CSASSVEGTDTQYF.

This clonotype was found a few times. The chain is built from TRBV12-3 or TRBV12-4 and TRBJ2-2; possibly TRBD2 for D (6 bases). Trimming removed 2 bases from V and 6 bases from J, with 13 bases in between. CDR3 length equals 15 residues. CDR3 sequence (DNA): TGTGCCAGCAGTTTACGGGGGAGAACCCCCGGGGAGCTGTTTTTT. Its protein product is CASSLRGRTPGELFF.

The chain employs TRBV6-2 or TRBV6-3 and TRBJ2-7; 11 bases agree with TRBD2. Trimming took 4 bases from V and 7 from J; bases not matched to a gene: 9. Germline CDR1 is MNHEY and CDR2 is SVGEGT. The CDR3 extends over 15 amino acids. The CDR3 bases are TGTGCCAGCAGTTCTTTAGCGGGAGGGCCTCGGGAGCAGTACTTC. Residues: CASSSLAGGPREQYF.

For this clonotype: A clone one base away is much larger, so this may be a read error. The chain recombines TRBV4-1 with TRBJ1-5, with a weak D call TRBD1 (5 bases). Trimming removed 3 bases from V and 5 bases from J, with 17 bases in between. CDR1 MGHRA and CDR2 YSYEKL come from the germline V gene. The CDR3 has 16 amino acids. CDR3 DNA: TGCGCCAGCAGCCAGAGACCGGGGACGGACTATCAGCCCCAGCATTTT. It translates to CASSQRPGTDYQPQHF.

This clonotype was seen at least ten times. The V gene is TRBV9, the J gene TRBJ2-3; D not certain. Per germline, CDR1 SGDLS and CDR2 YYNGEE. The V end lost 4 bases, the J end lost 2 bases, and 14 bases lay between the germline ends. This CDR3 is 15 amino acids long. CDR3 sequence reads: CASSSRPVFTDTQYF. The CDR3 nucleotides are TGTGCCAGCAGCTCCCGACCGGTTTTCACAGATACGCAGTATTTT.

In regard to this clonotype: A clone one base away is much larger, so this may be a read error. The rearrangement joins TRBV3-1 to TRBJ1-5, with D perhaps matching TRBD1 (6 bases). CDR3 length equals 15 residues. From germline, CDR1 is LGHDT and CDR2 YNNKEL (reference sequence). Trimming pared 4 bases from V and 4 bases from J, leaving 14 bases between. CDR3 sequence (DNA): TGTGCCAGCAGCCCACGGGGACAACCTAATCAGCCCCAGCATTTT. It translates to CASSPRGQPNQPQHF.

A note on this clonotype: Here the CDR3 omits its conserved ending phenylalanine or tryptophan, so a read error is the likely source. The rearrangement links TRBV7-2 to TRBJ2-7; 8 bases map to TRBD2. With 1 base clipped from V and 0 bases from J, the junction kept 2 bases outside the gene matches. The CDR3 covers 15 residues. The germline CDR1 and CDR2 sequences are SGHTA and FQGNSA. The chain's CDR3 is CASSLDSGSSYEQYL. The CDR3 bases are TGTGCCAGCAGCTTAGACAGCGGGAGCTCCTACGAGCAGTACCTC.

Many counts were recorded for this clonotype. CDR3 coding DNA: TGTGCCAGCCGTAGCGGGCGTAGCACAGATACGCAGTATTTT. This translates into CASRSGRSTDTQYF. This chain connects TRBV12-3 or TRBV12-4 to TRBJ2-3, with 7 bases aligning to TRBD2. J was trimmed by 0 bases and V by 8 bases; bases with no gene match: 5. The CDR3 is 14 amino acids.

This clonotype was seen ten or more times. The chain is built from TRBV6-1 and TRBJ2-7; tentative D call: TRBD1 (5 bases). The CDR3 covers 13 residues. V lost 7 bases and J 5 bases, leaving 15 bases between the germline ends. The germline CDR1 and CDR2 sequences are MNHNS and SASEGT. The CDR3 sequence: CASTGRVWDEQYF. Written as DNA, the CDR3 is TGTGCCAGCACTGGCAGGGTATGGGACGAGCAGTACTTC.

This clonotype was seen at least ten times. J is TRBJ2-3 and V is TRBV7-9; 12 nucleotides line up with TRBD2. This CDR3 is built from 16 residues. V was pared by 4 bases and J by 5 bases, with 7 bases of the junction left unmatched. CDR1 is SEHNR and CDR2 is FQNEAQ in the germline V gene (reference sequence). CDR3 in amino acids: CASSSGLAGYVDTQYF. The CDR3 bases are TGTGCCAGCAGCTCAGGACTAGCGGGATATGTAGATACGCAGTATTTT. Full variable domain (missing parts from reference TRBV7-9 and TRBJ2-3): DTGVSQNPRHKITKRGQNVTFRCDPISEHNRLYWYRQTLGQGPEFLTYFQNEAQLEKSRLLSDRFSAERPKGSFSTLEIQRTEQGDSAMYLCASSSGLAGYVDTQYFGPGTRLTVL.

This clonotype was counted only a few times. The rearrangement uses TRBV20-1 and TRBJ2-1; no firm D call. CDR1 is DFQATT, CDR2 SNEGSKA, per germline (reference sequence). CDR3 length: 11 amino acids. Between the trimmed V and J ends, which lost 6 bases and 4 bases, there was a span of 7 bases. The CDR3 DNA is TGCAGTGCGTCTAGATACAATGAGCAGTTCTTC. As protein: CSASRYNEQFF.

This clonotype was seen ten or more times. The chain employs TRBV7-3 and TRBJ1-1; 7 bases align to TRBD1. This CDR3 is built from 15 residues. Germline V gene sequence: CDR1 SGHTA, CDR2 FQGTGA. The trim removed 4 bases at V and 1 base at J, leaving 6 bases unmatched. The CDR3 loop is CASSSTGLGNTEAFF. The CDR3, as DNA: TGTGCCAGCAGCTCGACAGGGCTGGGGAACACTGAAGCTTTCTTT.

This clonotype was observed at least ten times. The chain joins TRBV18 to TRBJ2-5, with unresolved D. With 3 bases removed from V and 7 bases from J, the gap between germline ends came to 6 bases. This CDR3 is 11 amino acids long. The germline CDR1 and CDR2 sequences are KGHSH and LQKENI. The CDR3 DNA reads as TGTGCCAGCTCACCCAAGATGACCCAGTACTTC. Its protein is CASSPKMTQYF.

This clonotype was picked up many times. The chain combines TRBV12-3 or TRBV12-4 with TRBJ2-7; TRBD1 matches 8 bases. CDR3 length equals 13 residues. Trimming cost V 2 bases and J 6 bases; bases outside gene matches: 3. As DNA, the CDR3 is TGTGCCAGCAGTTTACAGGGGGCTTTCGAGCAGTACTTC. Its translation: CASSLQGAFEQYF.

The chain uses TRBV6-1 and TRBJ1-5, with D possibly TRBD1 on 5 matching bases. Germline V CDR1 and CDR2: MNHNS, SASEGT. CDR3 length equals 15 residues. V gave up 5 bases and J gave up 4 bases, with 15 bases separating them. The CDR3 DNA reads as TGTGCCAGCAGTACCGGCCCCGACAGAAATCAGCCCCAGCATTTT. Translation: CASSTGPDRNQPQHF.

This clonotype was counted many times. The chain has TRBV20-1 and TRBJ2-7, with 13 positions matching TRBD2. Unmatched junction bases numbered 8, after V lost 6 bases and J lost 3 bases. The CDR3 has 15 residues. CDR1 and CDR2 from the germline V gene are DFQATT and SNEGSKA (reference sequence). CDR3 DNA: TGCAGTGCGATTGGGACTAGCGGGACGAACTACGAGCAGTACTTC. Protein product: CSAIGTSGTNYEQYF.

This clonotype has only a few counts. The chain has TRBV10-3 and TRBJ2-1; 8 bases align to TRBD1. The CDR3 consists of 17 residues. Germline V lookup: CDR1 ENHRY, CDR2 SYGVKD. V dropped 4 bases and J dropped 6; count of bases not matched to a gene: 14. Written as DNA, the CDR3 is TGTGCCATCAGTGGGCCCTTACCGACAGGGGTGGGCAATGAGCAGTTCTTC. It is translated as CAISGPLPTGVGNEQFF.

This clonotype has ten or more counts. The chain combines TRBV2 with TRBJ2-2, with TRBD2 as a possible D gene (6 bases). Trimming shortened V by 2 bases and J by 1 base, and 11 bases separated the two germline ends. The CDR3 runs 16 residues. The germline gives CDR1 SNHLY, CDR2 FYNNEI. This CDR3 reads CASSESGRENTGELFF. CDR3 nucleotide sequence: TGTGCCAGCAGTGAAAGCGGGCGGGAGAACACCGGGGAGCTGTTTTTT.

This clonotype has at least ten counts. The chain carries TRBV27 and TRBJ1-5; D is unclear. The length of the CDR3 is 14 residues. From germline, CDR1 is MNHEY and CDR2 SMNVEV (reference sequence). V lost 2 bases and J 6 bases, leaving 11 bases between the germline ends. Here the CDR3 DNA reads TGTGCCAGCAGTTTAAAGGGAGTTGGTCAGCCCCAGCATTTT. Protein: CASSLKGVGQPQHF.

This clonotype came up a few times. This sequence joins TRBV2 and TRBJ2-7, with unresolved D. V was clipped by 4 bases and J by 1 base, with 8 bases between them. CDR1 and CDR2 from the germline V gene are SNHLY and FYNNEI. CDR3 length equals 13 residues. CDR3: CASSVGRSYEQYF. In nucleotides, the CDR3 is TGTGCCAGCAGTGTAGGCAGATCCTACGAGCAGTACTTC.

This clonotype was counted between two and nine times. The chain has TRBV12-3 or TRBV12-4 and TRBJ1-1, with D tentatively TRBD1 (5 bases). CDR3 length: 12 amino acids. The V end lost 1 base, the J end lost 11 bases, and 11 bases lay between the germline ends. The CDR3 here is CASSLGVGPAFF. The CDR3, as DNA: TGTGCCAGCAGTTTAGGGGTGGGGCCTGCTTTCTTT.

Many counts were recorded for this clonotype. The J gene is TRBJ1-2, the V gene TRBV6-1, with D perhaps matching TRBD1 (6 bases). CDR3 length: 15 residues. V was trimmed by 6 bases and J by 4 bases, leaving 18 bases between them. Germline V gene data show CDR1 as MNHNS and CDR2 as SASEGT. The CDR3 DNA sequence: TGTGCCAGCAGGGAGACAGGTTCGGGGACCTATGGCTACACCTTC. This codes for CASRETGSGTYGYTF.

This clonotype was seen at least ten times. The chain joins TRBV5-1 to TRBJ2-7, with D perhaps TRBD1 or TRBD2 (5 bases each). This CDR3 is 13 amino acids long. V lost 4 bases, J lost 7 bases, and 15 bases lay in between. Germline V CDR1 and CDR2: SGHRS, YFSETQ. The CDR3 nucleotides are TGCGCCAGCAGCCTAGGGGACGGCTTAGAGCAGTACTTC. It specifies CASSLGDGLEQYF.

This clonotype was recorded at least ten times. The chain uses TRBV10-3 and TRBJ1-5; D is unclear. Germline V gene sequence: CDR1 ENHRY, CDR2 SYGVKD. Trimming left V 3 bases short and J 1 base short, with 13 bases between. The CDR3 totals 16 residues. CDR3 bases: TGTGCCATCAGTGAACGGAAAACCGAGAGCAATCAGCCCCAGCATTTT. Translated, it gives CAISERKTESNQPQHF.

This clonotype appeared many times. The chain couples TRBV11-3 to TRBJ2-1; D might be TRBD2 (6 bases). The CDR3 spans 16 residues. V gave up 5 bases and J gave up 0 bases, with 14 bases separating them. CDR1 is SGHNT and CDR2 is YENEEA in the germline V gene. Here the CDR3 reads CASSVLRESSYNEQFF. In DNA form, the CDR3 reads TGTGCCAGCAGCGTGCTTCGGGAGAGCTCCTACAATGAGCAGTTCTTC.

This clonotype was seen ten or more times. The CDR3 nucleotides read TGTGCCACCAGCAGAGATCACCTTAGCGGGACGTACCAAGAGACCCAGTACTTC. Translation gives CATSRDHLSGTYQETQYF. The V gene is TRBV15, the J gene TRBJ2-5; 8 nucleotides agree with TRBD2. The CDR3 is made up of 18 amino acids. Trimming removed 0 bases from V and 0 bases from J; junction bases left unmatched: 9. Per the germline V gene, CDR1 is LNHNV and CDR2 is YYDKDF (reference sequence).